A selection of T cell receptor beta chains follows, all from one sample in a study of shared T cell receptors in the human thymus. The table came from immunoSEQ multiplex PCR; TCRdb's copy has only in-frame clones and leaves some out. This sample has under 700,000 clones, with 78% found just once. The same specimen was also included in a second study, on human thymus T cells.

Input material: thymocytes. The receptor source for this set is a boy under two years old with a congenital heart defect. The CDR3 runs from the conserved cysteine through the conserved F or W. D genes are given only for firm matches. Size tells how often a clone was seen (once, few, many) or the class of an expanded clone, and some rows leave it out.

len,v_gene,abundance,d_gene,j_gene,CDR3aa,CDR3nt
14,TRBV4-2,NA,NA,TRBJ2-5,CASSPDYRGETQYF,TGTGCCAGCAGCCCGGACTACCGAGGGGAGACCCAGTACTTC
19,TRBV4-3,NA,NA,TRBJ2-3,CASSQDQRERPAHTDTQYF,TGCGCCAGCAGCCAAGATCAAAGGGAGAGACCCGCACACACAGATACGCAGTATTTT
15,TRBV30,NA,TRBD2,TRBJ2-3,CAWRGGGRVLDTQYF,TGTGCCTGGAGGGGGGGCGGGAGGGTTTTAGATACGCAGTATTTT
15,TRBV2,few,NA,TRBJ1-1,CASSEASTPNTEAFF,TGTGCCAGCAGTGAAGCAAGCACGCCGAACACTGAAGCTTTCTTT
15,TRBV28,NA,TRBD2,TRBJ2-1,CASSLLAGNHNEQFF,TGTGCCAGCAGCCTTCTAGCGGGGAACCACAATGAGCAGTTCTTC
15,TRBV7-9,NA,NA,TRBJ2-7,CASSLVAGGSYEQYF,TGTGCCAGCAGCTTAGTGGCAGGTGGAAGCTACGAGCAGTACTTC
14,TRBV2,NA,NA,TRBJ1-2,CASNPGQANYGYTF,TGTGCCAGCAATCCAGGCCAAGCTAACTATGGCTACACCTTC
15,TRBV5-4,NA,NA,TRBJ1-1,CASSLVGEMNTEAFF,TGTGCCAGCAGCTTGGTAGGGGAAATGAACACTGAAGCTTTCTTT
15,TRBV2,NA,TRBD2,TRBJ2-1,CASSEARGRRDEQFF,TGTGCCAGCAGTGAAGCGCGCGGGAGAAGGGATGAGCAGTTCTTC
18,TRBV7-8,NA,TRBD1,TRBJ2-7,CASSPTGTASPTGNEQYF,TGTGCCAGCAGCCCCACCGGGACAGCTAGTCCTACTGGAAACGAGCAGTACTTC
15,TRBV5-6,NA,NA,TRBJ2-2,CASSRAAGRTGELFF,TGTGCCAGCAGCCGAGCGGCCGGCCGCACCGGGGAGCTGTTTTTT
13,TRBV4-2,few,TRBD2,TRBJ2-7,CARVQRDTYEQYF,TGTGCCAGGGTCCAGCGGGATACCTACGAGCAGTACTTC
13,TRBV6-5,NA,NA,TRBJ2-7,CASSSSKGYEQYF,TGTGCCAGCAGTTCTTCCAAGGGGTACGAGCAGTACTTC
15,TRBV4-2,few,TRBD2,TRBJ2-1,CASSQEREDYNEQFF,TGTGCCAGCAGCCAAGAGCGGGAGGACTACAATGAGCAGTTCTTC
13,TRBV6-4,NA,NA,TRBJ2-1,CASSNTENNEQFF,TGTGCCAGCAGTAATACAGAAAACAATGAGCAGTTCTTC
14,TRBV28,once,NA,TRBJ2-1,CASSFQGKGNEQFF,TGTGCCAGCAGTTTCCAGGGGAAGGGCAATGAGCAGTTCTTC
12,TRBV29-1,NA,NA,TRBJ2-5,CSVEGQRETQYF,TGCAGCGTTGAAGGTCAGCGAGAGACCCAGTACTTC